This TCR beta chain was sequenced in a study of spatial heterogeneity in lung cancer. By share of the sample, this clonotype is medium-sized. Its antigen is not identified. Each CDR3 protein is one row after TCRdb ran MiXCR on the 5' RACE reads. The data show fewer than 8,500 distinct CDR3 sequences, with over 6.5% seen just once and about a sixth held by the top ten. Described time point: sample taken at primary tumor resection. Findings and caveats of the study: Counts that tracked tumor mutation counts were those of expanded intratumoral alpha and beta TCRs.

This material consisted of lung tumor tissue, taken at surgery. The receptor was derived from a female donor with early-stage non-small cell lung cancer.

DNA for the CDR3: TGTGCCAGCAGCTTCTTCTCTGGGGCCAACGTCCTGACTTTC. This translates into CASSFFSGANVLTF. This chain uses TRBV7-3 with TRBJ2-6; no definite D call. Germline V CDR1 and CDR2: SGHTA, FQGTGA. The length of the CDR3 is 14 residues. The ends were cut back, 3 bases at V and 0 bases at J, with 3 bases in the middle.